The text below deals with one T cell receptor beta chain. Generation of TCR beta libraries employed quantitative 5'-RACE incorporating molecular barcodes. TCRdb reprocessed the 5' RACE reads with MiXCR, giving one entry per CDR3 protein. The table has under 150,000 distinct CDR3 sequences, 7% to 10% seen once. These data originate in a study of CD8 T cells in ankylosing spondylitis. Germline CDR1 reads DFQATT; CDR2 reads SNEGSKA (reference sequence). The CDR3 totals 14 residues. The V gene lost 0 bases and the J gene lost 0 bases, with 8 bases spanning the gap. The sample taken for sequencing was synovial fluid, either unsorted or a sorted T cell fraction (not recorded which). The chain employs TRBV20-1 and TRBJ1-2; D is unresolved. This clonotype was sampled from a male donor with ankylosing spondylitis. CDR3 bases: TGCAGTGCTAGAGAAGACTACCCTAACTATGGCTACACCTTC. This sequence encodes CSAREDYPNYGYTF.